The 26 T cell receptor beta chains reported below all come from one sample, sequenced in a study of T-cell reconstitution after alpha-beta-depleted transplantation in children. Preparation of the TCRbeta library used unique molecular identifiers. TCRdb redid the calling of the PCR reads with MiXCR, one entry per CDR3 protein. The sample includes 200,000 or so distinct CDR3 sequences, roughly 6.3% seen only once; the top ten take 4.5%. The source was PBMCs, collected before TCRalphabeta/CD19-depleted stem cell transplant. The receptor source for this set is a girl younger than two with combined immunodeficiency, due to receive a stem cell transplant.

This clonotype came up many times. The J gene is TRBJ1-6, the V gene TRBV12-3 or TRBV12-4, with 7 bases aligning to TRBD1. After removal of 6 bases from V and 9 bases from J, the junction contained 8 bases not matched to a gene. There are 14 residues in the CDR3. The CDR3 bases are TGTGCCAGCAGCGCGACAGGGTTTTCTTCACCCCTCCACTTT. This gives the protein CASSATGFSSPLHF.

In this sample, this clonotype turned up many times. V is TRBV12-3 or TRBV12-4 and J is TRBJ1-4; D ambiguous. Trimming left V 3 bases short and J 12 bases short, with 11 bases between. This CDR3 has 12 amino acids. The DNA for the CDR3 is TGTGCCAGCAGTTTCGAGGGTGTGGAACTGTTTTTT. Its translation: CASSFEGVELFF.

Remarks on this clonotype: A much larger clonotype is one base distant, so this may be a read error. The chain links TRBV7-6 to TRBJ2-1, with 10 bases identical to TRBD2. Per germline, CDR1 SGHVS and CDR2 FNYEAQ. V was clipped by 1 base and J by 7 bases; unmatched bases: 4. The CDR3 is made up of 15 amino acids. CDR3 in amino acids: CASSLGGLARNEQFF. The CDR3 DNA sequence: TGTGCCAGCAGCTTAGGGGGACTAGCGAGGAATGAGCAGTTCTTC.

This clonotype has a count of ten or more. This chain connects TRBV7-2 to TRBJ1-2, with D tentatively TRBD1 (6 bases). Germline V gives CDR1 SGHTA, CDR2 FQGNSA. The CDR3 extends over 13 amino acids. V dropped 4 bases and J dropped 3 bases, with 9 bases sitting between them. DNA of the CDR3: TGTGCCAGCAGCTCCCGGACAGACTATGGCTACACCTTC. Translation: CASSSRTDYGYTF.

This clonotype was detected only a few times. The V gene is TRBV25-1, the J gene TRBJ1-6; D call uncertain. Per germline, CDR1 MGHDK and CDR2 SYGVNS. This CDR3 is built from 17 residues. Trimming cost V 0 bases and J 0 bases, with 9 bases left between them. CDR3 in DNA: TGTGCCAGCAGTGAATATCGGTGGAGCTCCTATAATTCACCCCTCCACTTT. Its translation: CASSEYRWSSYNSPLHF.

This clonotype has at least ten counts. The V gene is TRBV6-2 or TRBV6-3, the J gene TRBJ2-1, with TRBD1 identical over 9 bases. The length of the CDR3 is 15 residues. Trimming at V came to 0 bases and at J to 7 bases, leaving 4 bases not matched to a gene. CDR1 is MNHEY and CDR2 is SVGEGT in the germline V gene. The CDR3 region is CASSYSGTGMNEQFF. In DNA form, the CDR3 reads TGTGCCAGCAGTTACTCGGGGACAGGGATGAATGAGCAGTTCTTC.

Ten or more counts support this clonotype. V is TRBV7-8 and J is TRBJ2-7, with D possibly TRBD1 on 5 matching bases. The CDR3 extends over 16 amino acids. V lost 5 bases, J lost 3 bases, and 20 bases lay in between. The germline CDR1 and CDR2 sequences are SGHVS and FQNEAQ. CDR3 protein: CASSPLPTGPHYEQYF. The CDR3 nucleotides read TGTGCCAGCAGCCCCCTCCCCACAGGACCACACTACGAGCAGTACTTC.

This clonotype was observed at least ten times. The J gene is TRBJ2-7, the V gene TRBV7-9; 9 bases align to TRBD2. The CDR3 runs to 15 residues. Looked up from germline, CDR1 is SEHNR and CDR2 is FQNEAQ (reference sequence). V dropped 4 bases and J dropped 5; count of bases not matched to a gene: 9. The CDR3 loop is CASSWGSGGSDEQYF. For the CDR3, the DNA is TGTGCCAGCAGCTGGGGAAGCGGGGGGAGCGACGAGCAGTACTTC.

This clonotype was detected ten times or more. The CDR3 region has the DNA TGTGCCAGCAGCCAACTGACAGGGGGACTCAACGAGCAGTACTTC. This translates into CASSQLTGGLNEQYF. The chain combines TRBV3-1 with TRBJ2-7; TRBD1 matches at 9 bases. The CDR3 is 15 amino acids. Germline assignment: CDR1 LGHDT and CDR2 YNNKEL (reference sequence). The trim removed 2 bases at V and 5 bases at J, leaving 7 bases unmatched.

In this sample, this clonotype turned up many times. The genes are TRBV28 and TRBJ2-7; D is ambiguous. There are 15 residues in the CDR3. V lost 0 bases, J lost 7 bases, and 16 bases lay in between. Germline CDR1 and CDR2: MDHEN and SYDVKM. CDR3 coding DNA: TGTGCCAGCAGTTTATGGGCGGAGACCAGAAAGGAGCAGTACTTC. It codes for CASSLWAETRKEQYF.

The chain employs TRBV5-1 and TRBJ1-5; D remains ambiguous. This CDR3 is built from 13 residues. Germline V gene lookup returns CDR1 SGHRS and CDR2 YFSETQ. V dropped 6 bases and J dropped 0 bases, with 7 bases sitting between them. The CDR3: CASKLDSNQPQHF. As DNA, the CDR3 is TGCGCCAGCAAACTGGATAGCAATCAGCCCCAGCATTTT.

This clonotype was counted only a few times. The chain recombines TRBV30 with TRBJ1-1; unclear D gene. The CDR3 is made up of 12 amino acids. The V and J ends lost 5 bases and 0 bases respectively, with 7 bases between them. CDR1 is GTSNPN and CDR2 is SVGIG in the germline V gene (reference sequence). DNA of the CDR3: TGTGCCTGGGGATCCTTGAACACTGAAGCTTTCTTT. Translated, it gives CAWGSLNTEAFF.

This clonotype was counted ten times or more. The chain carries TRBV29-1 and TRBJ2-5; D is ambiguous. Trimming stripped 3 bases from V and 0 bases from J, with 5 bases between. Germline V CDR1 and CDR2: SQVTM, ANQGSEA. The CDR3 length is 12 residues. DNA of the CDR3: TGCAGCGTTGACACCAACCAAGAGACCCAGTACTTC. Translated, it gives CSVDTNQETQYF.

This clonotype occurred many times. This chain connects TRBV4-2 to TRBJ2-5; unclear D gene. The CDR3 has 15 amino acids. CDR1 and CDR2 from the germline V gene are LGHNA and YNFKEQ. Deletions cut 0 bases from V and 1 base from J, with 9 bases between. The DNA for the CDR3 is TGTGCCAGCAGCCAAGAGACACGACTCCAAGAGACCCAGTACTTC. Residues: CASSQETRLQETQYF.

Many counts were recorded for this clonotype. The chain carries TRBV18 and TRBJ2-7; D perhaps matches TRBD1 (6 bases). With 3 bases removed from V and 0 bases from J, the gap between germline ends came to 12 bases. The CDR3 length is 15 residues. CDR1 is KGHSH, CDR2 LQKENI, per germline. The CDR3 spells CASSPWDIGSYEQYF. The CDR3 DNA follows: TGTGCCAGCTCACCGTGGGACATTGGCTCCTACGAGCAGTACTTC.

The sample holds many counts of this clonotype. This chain joins TRBV12-3 or TRBV12-4 and TRBJ1-3; no definite D call. The ends were cut back, 6 bases at V and 9 bases at J, with 24 bases in the middle. The CDR3 sequence is 16 residues long. The CDR3 sequence is CASSIRHPRVRRTIYF. DNA for the CDR3: TGTGCCAGCAGCATTCGACACCCCCGGGTGCGACGCACCATATATTTT.

This clonotype came up many times. The V call is TRBV5-1, the J call TRBJ2-2, with 8 bases fitting TRBD1. Unmatched junction bases numbered 5, after V lost 6 bases and J lost 4 bases. The length of the CDR3 is 14 residues. Per germline, CDR1 SGHRS and CDR2 YFSETQ. In DNA, the CDR3 is TGCGCCAGCACTATTACAGGGGGCACCGGGGAGCTGTTTTTT. Its translation is CASTITGGTGELFF.

Ten or more counts support this clonotype. The chain is built from TRBV13 and TRBJ2-3; 12 nucleotides agree with TRBD2. J was trimmed by 2 bases and V by 6 bases; bases with no gene match: 9. The germline V gene encodes CDR1 PRHDT and CDR2 FYEKMQ (reference sequence). There are 17 residues in the CDR3. The CDR3 DNA reads as TGTGCCAGCAGGGGGACTAGCGGGCGCACCCTCACAGATACGCAGTATTTT. Amino acid sequence: CASRGTSGRTLTDTQYF.

Ten or more counts support this clonotype. This chain uses TRBV6-1 with TRBJ1-2; D gene ambiguous. V was cut by 0 bases and J by 2 bases, with 19 bases left in between. Germline CDR1 MNHNS, CDR2 SASEGT. This CDR3 comprises 18 residues. The CDR3 loop is CASSEAYHLAGLNYGYTF. The CDR3, as DNA: TGTGCCAGCAGTGAAGCCTACCATTTAGCGGGATTGAACTATGGCTACACCTTC.

This clonotype was detected a few times. The J gene is TRBJ1-4, the V gene TRBV14; TRBD1 is a possible D gene (6 bases). Trimming pared 5 bases from V and 4 bases from J, leaving 11 bases between. CDR1 SGHDN and CDR2 FVKESK come from the germline V gene. The CDR3 consists of 14 residues. DNA for the CDR3: TGTGCCAGCAGCTTACAGGGTTTTAATGAAAAACTGTTTTTT. It yields the protein CASSLQGFNEKLFF.

This clonotype was recorded many times. The J gene is TRBJ1-1, the V gene TRBV29-1; unclear D gene. Germline CDR1 reads SQVTM; CDR2 reads ANQGSEA. Trimming took off 0 bases at V and 5 bases at J, with 7 bases between the two ends. CDR3 length: 12 residues. CDR3 amino acids: CSVEDGRTEAFF. CDR3 bases: TGCAGCGTTGAAGATGGGAGGACTGAAGCTTTCTTT.

In its sample, this clonotype was seen many times. The chain couples TRBV6-5 to TRBJ2-1; 7 bases are a match to TRBD1. V shed 6 bases, J shed 9 bases, and the junction held 5 bases outside the gene matches. Germline V gene lookup returns CDR1 MNHEY and CDR2 SVGAGI. The CDR3 runs to 12 residues. The CDR3 sequence is CASSSGGSEQFF. The CDR3 region has the DNA TGTGCCAGCAGCTCAGGGGGAAGTGAGCAGTTCTTC.

This clonotype was seen a few times. V is TRBV4-3 and J is TRBJ2-7; no definite D call. Trimming removed 1 base at V and 2 bases at J, with 9 bases between. Germline CDR1 and CDR2: LGHNA and YSLEER. The CDR3 totals 14 residues. The CDR3 coding sequence is TGCGCCAGCAGCCAAGCTCACACCACCTACGAGCAGTACTTC. It encodes CASSQAHTTYEQYF.

This clonotype was recorded at least ten times. The chain is built from TRBV11-3 and TRBJ2-3, with D perhaps being TRBD1 or TRBD2 (5 bases each). V lost 4 bases and J lost 2, with 25 bases in between. The length of the CDR3 is 19 residues. Per germline, CDR1 SGHNT and CDR2 YENEEA. The CDR3, as DNA: TGTGCCAGCAGCTCACGGGACCCCCGTTATTTGGGCAACACAGATACGCAGTATTTT. It translates to CASSSRDPRYLGNTDTQYF.

This clonotype came up many times. The chain recombines TRBV9 with TRBJ2-7, with a possible D match to TRBD2 (7 bases). The CDR3 is made up of 15 amino acids. Germline assignment: CDR1 SGDLS and CDR2 YYNGEE. V was cut by 0 bases and J by 3 bases, with 13 bases left in between. For the CDR3, the DNA is TGTGCCAGCAGCGTAGAGGGGGGGGCGTACTACGAGCAGTACTTC. This sequence encodes CASSVEGGAYYEQYF.

This clonotype was recorded many times. V is TRBV20-1 and J is TRBJ2-7, with 10 bases aligning to TRBD1. J was trimmed by 0 bases and V by 4 bases; bases with no gene match: 6. The CDR3 contains 15 residues. The germline V gene encodes CDR1 DFQATT and CDR2 SNEGSKA (reference sequence). This chain's CDR3 is CSATGQGETSYEQYF. Written as DNA, the CDR3 is TGCAGTGCTACCGGACAGGGGGAGACCTCCTACGAGCAGTACTTC.